This TCR beta chain was captured by sequencing in a study of T cell changes during pregnancy in multiple sclerosis. CDR3 length equals 11 residues. The V end was cut by 3 bases, the J end by 3 bases, with 3 bases between. The V gene's germline CDR1 is SEHNR and CDR2 FQNEAQ (reference sequence). TCRdb keeps only in-frame clones here, not all; method: immunoSEQ multiplex PCR. The sample shows some 43,000 clones, 90% of them seen only once. The source material was CD8+ T cells from peripheral blood mononuclear cells, sampled in the first trimester of pregnancy. This receptor was identified in a female donor with multiple sclerosis, enrolled in a pregnancy study. The V and J genes are TRBV7-9 and TRBJ2-7, with unresolved D. The CDR3 loop reads CASSFNYEQYF. CDR3 bases: TGTGCCAGCAGCTTCAACTACGAGCAGTACTTC.